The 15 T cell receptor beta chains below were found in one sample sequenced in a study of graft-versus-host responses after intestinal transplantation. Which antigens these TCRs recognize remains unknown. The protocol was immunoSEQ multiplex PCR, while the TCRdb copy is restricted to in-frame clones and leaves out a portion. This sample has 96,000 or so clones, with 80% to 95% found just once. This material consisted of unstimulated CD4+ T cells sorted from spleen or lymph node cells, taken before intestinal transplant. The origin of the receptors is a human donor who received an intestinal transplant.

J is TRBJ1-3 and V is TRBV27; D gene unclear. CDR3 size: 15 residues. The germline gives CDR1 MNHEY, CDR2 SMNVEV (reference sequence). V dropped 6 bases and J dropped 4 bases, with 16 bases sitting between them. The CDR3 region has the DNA TGTGCCAGCAGCTTGTCCCCGGATAGCGGAAACACCATATATTTT. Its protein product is CASSLSPDSGNTIYF.

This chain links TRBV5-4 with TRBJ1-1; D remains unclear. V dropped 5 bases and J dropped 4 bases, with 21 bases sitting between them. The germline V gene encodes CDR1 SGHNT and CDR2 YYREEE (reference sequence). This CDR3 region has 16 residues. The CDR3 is CASRPYVAGRVTEAFF. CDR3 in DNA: TGTGCCAGCAGGCCCTACGTCGCGGGGAGGGTCACTGAAGCTTTCTTT.

In DNA form, the CDR3 reads TGTGCCAGCAGCGAAACTAGTATTAAACCCAATACGCAGTATTTT. This encodes CASSETSIKPNTQYF. The rearrangement uses TRBV9 and TRBJ2-3; a weak D match, TRBD2 (5 bases). V was pared by 3 bases and J by 7 bases, with 18 bases between. Germline CDR1 and CDR2: SGDLS and YYNGEE. This CDR3 is 15 amino acids long.

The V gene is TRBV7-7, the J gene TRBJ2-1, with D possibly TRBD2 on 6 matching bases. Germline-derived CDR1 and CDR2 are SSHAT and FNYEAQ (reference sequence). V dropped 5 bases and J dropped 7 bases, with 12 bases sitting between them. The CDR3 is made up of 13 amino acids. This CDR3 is CASSPGLGNEQFF. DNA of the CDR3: TGTGCCAGCAGCCCGGGACTCGGAAATGAGCAGTTCTTC.

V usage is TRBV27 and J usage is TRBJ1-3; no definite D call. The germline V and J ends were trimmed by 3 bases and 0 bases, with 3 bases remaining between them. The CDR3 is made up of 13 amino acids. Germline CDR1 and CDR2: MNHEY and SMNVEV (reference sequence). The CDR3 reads CASSFSSGNTIYF. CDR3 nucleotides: TGTGCCAGCAGTTTCAGCTCTGGAAACACCATATATTTT.

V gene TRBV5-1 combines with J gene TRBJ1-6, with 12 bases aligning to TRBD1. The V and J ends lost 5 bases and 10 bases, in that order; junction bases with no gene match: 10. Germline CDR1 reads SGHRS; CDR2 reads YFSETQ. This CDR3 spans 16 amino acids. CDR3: CASSYGTGGGESPLHF. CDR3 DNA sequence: TGCGCCAGCAGTTATGGGACAGGGGGCGGTGAATCACCCCTCCACTTT.

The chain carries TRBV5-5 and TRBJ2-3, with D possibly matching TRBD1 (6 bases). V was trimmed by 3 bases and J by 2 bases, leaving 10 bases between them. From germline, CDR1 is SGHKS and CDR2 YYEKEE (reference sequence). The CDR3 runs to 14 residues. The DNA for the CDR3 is TGTGCCAGCAGCTCAAGGACAGCCACAGATACGCAGTATTTT. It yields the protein CASSSRTATDTQYF.

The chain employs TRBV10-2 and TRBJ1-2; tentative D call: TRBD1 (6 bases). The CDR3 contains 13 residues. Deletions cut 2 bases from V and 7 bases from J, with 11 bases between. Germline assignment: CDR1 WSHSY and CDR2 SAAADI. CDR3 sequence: CASSEPSTGGYTF. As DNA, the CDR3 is TGCGCCAGCAGTGAGCCTTCGACAGGTGGCTACACCTTC.

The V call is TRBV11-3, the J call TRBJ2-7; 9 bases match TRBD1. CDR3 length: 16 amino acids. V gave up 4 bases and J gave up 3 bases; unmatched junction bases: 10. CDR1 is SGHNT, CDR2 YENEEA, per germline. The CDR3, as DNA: TGTGCCAGCAGCTCCGCCCCCGGGACAGGGAGCTACGAGCAGTACTTC. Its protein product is CASSSAPGTGSYEQYF.

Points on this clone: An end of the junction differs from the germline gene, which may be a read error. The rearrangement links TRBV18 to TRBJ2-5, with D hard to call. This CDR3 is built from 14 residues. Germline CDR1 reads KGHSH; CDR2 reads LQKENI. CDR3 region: CASSPLVPHETQYF. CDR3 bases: TGTGCCAGTTCACCATTAGTCCCCCACGAGACCCAGTACTTC.

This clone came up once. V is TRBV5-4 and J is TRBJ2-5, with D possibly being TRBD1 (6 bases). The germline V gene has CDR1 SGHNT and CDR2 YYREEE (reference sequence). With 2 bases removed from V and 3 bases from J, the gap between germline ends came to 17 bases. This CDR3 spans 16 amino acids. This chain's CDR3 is CASSFGRRGGKETQYF. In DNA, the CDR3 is TGTGCCAGCAGCTTCGGTCGTCGAGGGGGAAAAGAGACCCAGTACTTC.

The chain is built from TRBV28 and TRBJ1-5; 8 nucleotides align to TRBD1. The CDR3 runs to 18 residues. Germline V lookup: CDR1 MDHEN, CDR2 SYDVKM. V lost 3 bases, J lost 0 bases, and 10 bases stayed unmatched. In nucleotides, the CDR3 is TGTGCCAGCAGTTTCAGGGGGCTACCCTCATATAGCAATCAGCCCCAGCATTTT. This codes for CASSFRGLPSYSNQPQHF.

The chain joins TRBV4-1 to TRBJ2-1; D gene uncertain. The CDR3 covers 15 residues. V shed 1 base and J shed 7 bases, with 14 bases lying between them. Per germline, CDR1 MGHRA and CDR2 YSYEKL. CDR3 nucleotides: TGCGCCAGCAGCCAAGCCCCCTATTCGCGAAATGAGCAGTTCTTC. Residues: CASSQAPYSRNEQFF.

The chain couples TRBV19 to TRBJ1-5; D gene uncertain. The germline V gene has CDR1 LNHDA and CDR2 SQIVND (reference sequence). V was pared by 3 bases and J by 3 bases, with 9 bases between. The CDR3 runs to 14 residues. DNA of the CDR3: TGTGCCAGTAGTATTCCCTACTACAATCAGCCCCAGCATTTT. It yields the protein CASSIPYYNQPQHF. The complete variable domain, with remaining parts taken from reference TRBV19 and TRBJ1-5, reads DGGITQSPKYLFRKEGQNVTLSCEQNLNHDAMYWYRQDPGQGLRLIYYSQIVNDFQKGDIAEGYSVSREKKESFPLTVTSAQKNPTAFYLCASSIPYYNQPQHFGDGTRLSIL.

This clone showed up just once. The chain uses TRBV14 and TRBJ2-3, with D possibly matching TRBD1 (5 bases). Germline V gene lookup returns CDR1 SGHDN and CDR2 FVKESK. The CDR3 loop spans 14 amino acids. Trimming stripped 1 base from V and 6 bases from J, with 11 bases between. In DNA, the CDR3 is TGTGCCAGCAGCCAAGTCCGGGCAGGGGATACGCAGTATTTT. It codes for CASSQVRAGDTQYF. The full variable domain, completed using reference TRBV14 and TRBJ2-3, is EAGVTQFPSHSVIEKGQTVTLRCDPISGHDNLYWYRRVMGKEIKFLLHFVKESKQDESGMPNNRFLAERTGGTYSTLKVQPAELEDSGVYFCASSQVRAGDTQYFGPGTRLTVL.